These 19 T cell receptor beta chains were all obtained from the same sample, sequenced in a study of shared clonotypes between healthy human individuals. Produced via immunoSEQ multiplex PCR; TCRdb's table is partial and in-frame only. The table records around 550,000 clones, around 96% of them present only once. Sequenced sample: naive CD4+ T cells sorted from blood. Stated subset: CD45RA+ positively selected. The receptors originated from a woman younger than 45 in good health.

The chain carries TRBV9 and TRBJ2-1, with 7 nucleotides matching TRBD2. The CDR3 length is 15 residues. V lost 0 bases and J lost 4; bases outside the gene matches: 4. Germline-derived CDR1 and CDR2 are SGDLS and YYNGEE. The CDR3 bases are TGTGCCAGCAGCGTAGGCCTAGCGGATTACAATGAGCAGTTCTTC. Translated: CASSVGLADYNEQFF.

The chain uses TRBV5-1 and TRBJ1-6; 7 bases align to TRBD1. The junction had 8 bases not matched to a gene; V was cut back by 5 bases and J by 9 bases. Germline lookup yields CDR1 SGHRS and CDR2 YFSETQ. CDR3 length: 14 amino acids. CDR3 coding DNA: TGCGCCAGCAGTTATGACAGGGAGGCTTCACCCCTCCACTTT. Amino acid sequence: CASSYDREASPLHF.

The rearrangement joins TRBV10-3 to TRBJ1-5; D gene uncertain. Trimming took off 3 bases at V and 6 bases at J, with 3 bases between the two ends. The germline V gene encodes CDR1 ENHRY and CDR2 SYGVKD. The CDR3 runs 11 residues. CDR3 coding DNA: TGTGCCATCAGTGACGGTCAGCCCCAGCATTTT. This translates into CAISDGQPQHF.

The V gene is TRBV4-1, the J gene TRBJ2-7; TRBD2 agrees at 9 bases. This CDR3 comprises 15 residues. V lost 1 base to trimming and J lost 3 bases; unmatched junction nucleotides: 4. CDR1 is MGHRA, CDR2 YSYEKL, per germline. This CDR3 reads CASSQVGLAHYEQYF. The CDR3 DNA reads TGCGCCAGCAGCCAAGTCGGACTAGCGCACTACGAGCAGTACTTC.

This CDR3 reads CASSLGQGYPYEQYF. The CDR3 DNA follows: TGTGCCAGCAGTTTGGGACAGGGGTATCCCTACGAGCAGTACTTC. The V gene is TRBV27, the J gene TRBJ2-7, with 10 positions matching TRBD1. This CDR3 comprises 15 residues. Germline CDR1 reads MNHEY; CDR2 reads SMNVEV (reference sequence). Unmatched junction bases numbered 4, after V lost 3 bases and J lost 2 bases.

The genes are TRBV30 and TRBJ1-5, with D uncertain. The germline gives CDR1 GTSNPN, CDR2 SVGIG (reference sequence). CDR3 length: 14 residues. V lost 1 base and J 0 bases, leaving 7 bases between the germline ends. In DNA form, the CDR3 reads TGTGCCTGGAGTGCAAGCTATAGCAATCAGCCCCAGCATTTT. Its protein is CAWSASYSNQPQHF. Looking up the rest from reference TRBV30 and TRBJ1-5 gives the full variable domain: SQTIHQWPATLVQPVGSPLSLECTVEGTSNPNLYWYRQAAGRGLQLLFYSVGIGQISSEVPQNLSASRPQDRQFILSSKKLLLSDSGFYLCAWSASYSNQPQHFGDGTRLSIL.

On this clone: This same CDR3 is encoded by further DNA sequences in the sample. This sequence joins TRBV18 and TRBJ1-5; 7 bases fit TRBD1. V lost 6 bases to trimming and J lost 3 bases; unmatched junction nucleotides: 5. The CDR3 is 14 residues long. Per the germline V gene, CDR1 is KGHSH and CDR2 is LQKENI. The CDR3 nucleotides read TGTGCCAGCTCTCCGGGACAGCACAATCAGCCCCAGCATTTT. This encodes CASSPGQHNQPQHF.

This chain links TRBV10-1 with TRBJ2-1; D is unresolved. Germline V gene lookup returns CDR1 WNHNN and CDR2 SYGVQD (reference sequence). V lost 2 bases and J 4 bases, leaving 6 bases between the germline ends. This CDR3 is built from 13 residues. The CDR3 nucleotides read TGCGCCAGCAGTGAGATATCTTACAATGAGCAGTTCTTC. Encoded protein: CASSEISYNEQFF.

This chain links TRBV7-9 with TRBJ2-5; TRBD2 matches 8 bases. Germline V lookup: CDR1 SEHNR, CDR2 FQNEAQ (reference sequence). V shed 3 bases and J 4 bases; nucleotides not matched to a gene: 4. This CDR3 is 14 amino acids long. The CDR3 sequence: CASSFSGGRETQYF. The CDR3 nucleotides are TGTGCCAGCAGCTTTTCGGGAGGGCGAGAGACCCAGTACTTC.

The rearrangement uses TRBV28 and TRBJ2-7; possible D gene TRBD1, 6 bases. Between the trimmed V and J ends, which lost 1 base and 2 bases, there was a span of 9 bases. This CDR3 is 14 amino acids long. Germline assignment: CDR1 MDHEN and CDR2 SYDVKM. This CDR3 reads CASSLLGGAYEQYF. The CDR3 nucleotides read TGTGCCAGCAGTTTATTAGGGGGAGCCTACGAGCAGTACTTC.

This clone appeared once. The chain is built from TRBV19 and TRBJ1-4; D call uncertain. The V gene lost 5 bases and the J gene lost 6 bases, with 10 bases spanning the gap. Germline V gives CDR1 LNHDA, CDR2 SQIVND (reference sequence). This CDR3 region has 13 residues. The CDR3 loop is CASSPHLDEKLFF. Here the CDR3 DNA reads TGTGCCAGTAGTCCCCATTTGGATGAAAAACTGTTTTTT.

The chain links TRBV7-6 to TRBJ1-5, with D possibly TRBD1 on 6 matching bases. The V and J ends lost 6 bases and 2 bases respectively, with 17 bases between them. The CDR3 runs to 16 residues. Germline lookup yields CDR1 SGHVS and CDR2 FNYEAQ. For the CDR3, the DNA is TGTGCCAGCAGTCCCGGGGGGGGCTACGGCAATCAGCCCCAGCATTTT. Translating it yields CASSPGGGYGNQPQHF.

This sequence joins TRBV7-2 and TRBJ2-7, with 9 bases that match TRBD2. Germline V gene sequence: CDR1 SGHTA, CDR2 FQGNSA. The CDR3 is made up of 15 amino acids. The V segment lost 4 bases and the J segment 3 bases; nucleotides outside the gene matches: 7. CDR3 residues: CASSSASGIFYEQYF. In DNA form, the CDR3 reads TGTGCCAGCAGCTCCGCTAGCGGGATATTCTACGAGCAGTACTTC.

A single count supports this clone. The CDR3 region has the DNA TGTGCCAGCAGTTATCCAGGAGAAAGCTACGAGCAGTACTTC. It encodes CASSYPGESYEQYF. The chain combines TRBV28 with TRBJ2-7; D remains unclear. The CDR3 loop spans 14 amino acids. The germline V gene encodes CDR1 MDHEN and CDR2 SYDVKM. Trimming cost V 4 bases and J 3 bases, with 13 bases left between them.

The genes are TRBV28 and TRBJ2-7; D unclear. Per germline, CDR1 MDHEN and CDR2 SYDVKM. The CDR3 loop spans 13 amino acids. Trimming stripped 4 bases from V and 2 bases from J, with 9 bases between. This chain's CDR3 is CASSSGWAYEQYF. As DNA, the CDR3 is TGTGCCAGCAGTTCGGGTTGGGCCTACGAGCAGTACTTC.

The chain employs TRBV19 and TRBJ2-7, with 8 bases identical to TRBD2. CDR1 and CDR2 from the germline V gene are LNHDA and SQIVND (reference sequence). The CDR3 is 13 residues long. J gave up 7 bases and V 5 bases, and 7 bases lay outside the gene matches. CDR3 DNA: TGTGCCAGTAGTGGGACTGCGGGAGGTGAGCAGTACTTC. Protein: CASSGTAGGEQYF.

The sample holds one count of this clone. The rearrangement joins TRBV5-1 to TRBJ1-1; D is uncertain. The V gene's germline CDR1 is SGHRS and CDR2 YFSETQ. V was shortened by 1 base and J by 0 bases, with 16 bases between the two germline ends. The CDR3 extends over 17 amino acids. The CDR3 spells CASSLMGPIHMNTEAFF. The CDR3 coding sequence is TGCGCCAGCAGCTTGATGGGCCCGATTCATATGAACACTGAAGCTTTCTTT.

V gene TRBV30 combines with J gene TRBJ1-5; 10 bases map to TRBD1. The CDR3 consists of 13 residues. CDR1 and CDR2 from the germline V gene are GTSNPN and SVGIG (reference sequence). The CDR3 here is CASGQGVNQPQHF. In DNA, the CDR3 is TGTGCTTCTGGACAGGGGGTTAATCAGCCCCAGCATTTT.

The chain carries TRBV28 and TRBJ1-2; unclear D gene. Trimming removed 0 bases at V and 5 bases at J, with 13 bases between. CDR3 length: 15 amino acids. CDR1 and CDR2 (germline): MDHEN, SYDVKM. CDR3 in DNA: TGTGCCAGCAGTTTATGGCAGACTGTGTCTTATGGCTACACCTTC. Translation: CASSLWQTVSYGYTF.